This T cell receptor beta chain is from a study of blood T cell repertoires in COVID-19. Whole-study context: PBMCs, B-cell-depleted T cells, or T cells were the source of the cDNA or gDNA that made up the material.

Trimming left V 5 bases short and J 6 bases short, with 11 bases between. This CDR3 comprises 11 residues. Germline CDR1 reads GTSNPN; CDR2 reads SVGIG (reference sequence). Produced via immunoSEQ multiplex PCR; TCRdb's table is partial and in-frame only. Of 330,000 or so clones in the sample, 87% were seen once. Material: PBMCs or T cells enriched from blood (not recorded which). The sequence came from a man aged 35 to 55 in a cohort exposed to, infected with or recovered from COVID-19 (not recorded which). The chain links TRBV30 to TRBJ2-7; D is uncertain. This chain's CDR3 is CAWGHGREQYF. CDR3 nucleotides: TGTGCCTGGGGCCATGGGCGCGAGCAGTACTTC.